This T cell receptor beta chain stems from a study of T cell responses to AZD1222 COVID-19 vaccine. Clones were sequenced by immunoSEQ multiplex PCR, and TCRdb holds only the in-frame ones, with some missing. The data hold about 85,000 clones, with 88% observed a single time. This clone appeared once. Its antigen remains unknown. Regarding the study as a whole: Every sample of the repertoires postdated the peak T cell response. Spike-specific TCR breadth rose after two AZD1222 doses, and depth rose as well. White British people made up most donors, females outnumbered males, and clonal diversity was possibly underestimated. Reports indicate that nearly half of spike-specific TCRs are directed at unmutated variant regions.

The junction had 7 bases not matched to a gene; V was cut back by 4 bases and J by 9 bases. Germline values: CDR1 MGHDK, CDR2 SYGVNS. The CDR3 is 15 residues long. Sequencing used peripheral blood, obtained on day 0 of AZD1222 vaccination. This sequence originates from an adult in good health. This chain joins TRBV25-1 and TRBJ2-1, with TRBD2 identical over 12 bases. The CDR3 sequence is CASSALTSGGTEQFF. The CDR3 bases are TGTGCCAGCAGTGCCCTGACTAGCGGGGGCACTGAGCAGTTCTTC.